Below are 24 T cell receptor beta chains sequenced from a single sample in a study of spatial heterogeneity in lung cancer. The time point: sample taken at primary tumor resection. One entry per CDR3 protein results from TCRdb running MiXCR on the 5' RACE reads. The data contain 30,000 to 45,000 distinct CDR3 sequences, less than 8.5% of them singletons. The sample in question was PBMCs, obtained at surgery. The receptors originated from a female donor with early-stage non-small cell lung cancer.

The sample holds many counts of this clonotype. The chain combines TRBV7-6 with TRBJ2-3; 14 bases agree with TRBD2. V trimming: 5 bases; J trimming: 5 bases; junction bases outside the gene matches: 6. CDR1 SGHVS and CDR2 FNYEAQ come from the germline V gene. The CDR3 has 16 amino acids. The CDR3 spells CASSTRLAGGLDTQYF. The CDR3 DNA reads TGTGCCAGCAGCACTCGACTAGCGGGAGGGTTAGATACGCAGTATTTT.

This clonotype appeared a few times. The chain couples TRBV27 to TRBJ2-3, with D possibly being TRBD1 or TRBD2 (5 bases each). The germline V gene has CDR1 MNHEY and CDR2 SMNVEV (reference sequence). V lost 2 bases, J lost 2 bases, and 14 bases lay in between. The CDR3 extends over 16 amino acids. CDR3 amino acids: CASSLDRDGVTDTQYF. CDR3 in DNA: TGTGCCAGCAGTTTAGATAGGGACGGGGTCACAGATACGCAGTATTTT.

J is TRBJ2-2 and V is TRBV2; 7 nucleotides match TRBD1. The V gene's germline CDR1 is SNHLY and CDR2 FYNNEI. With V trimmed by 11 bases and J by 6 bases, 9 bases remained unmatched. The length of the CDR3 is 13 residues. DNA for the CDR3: TGTGCCGTAGGGGACAGTTTATCCGGGGAGCTGTTTTTT. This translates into CAVGDSLSGELFF.

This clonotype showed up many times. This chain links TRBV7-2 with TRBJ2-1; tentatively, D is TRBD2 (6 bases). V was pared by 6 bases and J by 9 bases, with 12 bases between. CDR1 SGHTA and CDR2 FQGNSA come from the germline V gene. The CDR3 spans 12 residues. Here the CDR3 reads CASSFTSTEQFF. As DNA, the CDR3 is TGTGCCAGCAGTTTTACTAGCACTGAGCAGTTCTTC.

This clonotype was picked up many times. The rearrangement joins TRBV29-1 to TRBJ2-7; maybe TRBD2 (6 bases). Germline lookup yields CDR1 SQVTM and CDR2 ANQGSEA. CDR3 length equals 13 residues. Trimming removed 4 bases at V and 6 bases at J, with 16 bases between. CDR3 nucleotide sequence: TGCAGCGTTGGGTCGGGGGAGTGGGGCGAGCAGTACTTC. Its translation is CSVGSGEWGEQYF.

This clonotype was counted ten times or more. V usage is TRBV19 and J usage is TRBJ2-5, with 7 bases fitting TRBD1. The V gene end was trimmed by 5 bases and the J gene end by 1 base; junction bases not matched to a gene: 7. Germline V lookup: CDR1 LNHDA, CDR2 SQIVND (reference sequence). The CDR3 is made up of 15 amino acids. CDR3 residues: CASSLTRDSQETQYF. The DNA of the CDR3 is TGTGCCAGTAGTCTCACCCGGGACAGCCAAGAGACCCAGTACTTC.

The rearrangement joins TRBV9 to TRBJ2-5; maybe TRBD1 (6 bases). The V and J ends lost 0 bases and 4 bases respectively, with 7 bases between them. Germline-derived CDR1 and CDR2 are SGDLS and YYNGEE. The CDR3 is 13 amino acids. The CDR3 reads CASSVARGETQYF. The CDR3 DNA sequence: TGTGCCAGCAGCGTAGCCAGGGGAGAGACCCAGTACTTC.

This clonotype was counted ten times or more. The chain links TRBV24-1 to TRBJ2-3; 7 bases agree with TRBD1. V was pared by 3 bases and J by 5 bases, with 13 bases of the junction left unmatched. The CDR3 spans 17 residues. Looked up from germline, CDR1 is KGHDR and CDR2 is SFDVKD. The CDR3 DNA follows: TGTGCCACCAGTGATCAGTCGGGACAGATGTCGCGAGATACGCAGTATTTT. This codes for CATSDQSGQMSRDTQYF.

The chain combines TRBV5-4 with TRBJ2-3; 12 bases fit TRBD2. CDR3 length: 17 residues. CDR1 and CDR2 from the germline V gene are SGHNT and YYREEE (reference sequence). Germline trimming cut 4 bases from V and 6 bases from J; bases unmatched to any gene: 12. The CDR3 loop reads CASSPLLLAGGGDTQYF. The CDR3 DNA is TGTGCCAGCAGCCCCCTCCTACTAGCGGGAGGAGGGGATACGCAGTATTTT. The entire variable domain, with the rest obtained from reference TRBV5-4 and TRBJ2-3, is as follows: ETGVTQSPTHLIKTRGQQVTLRCSSQSGHNTVSWYQQALGQGPQFIFQYYREEENGRGNFPPRFSGLQFPNYSSELNVNALELDDSALYLCASSPLLLAGGGDTQYFGPGTRLTVL.

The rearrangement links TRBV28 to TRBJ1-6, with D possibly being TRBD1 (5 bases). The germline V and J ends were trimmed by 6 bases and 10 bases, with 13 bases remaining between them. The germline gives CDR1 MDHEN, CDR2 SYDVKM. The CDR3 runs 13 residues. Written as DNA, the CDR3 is TGTGCCAGCAGCCCCCCGGGGGAGTCACCCCTCCACTTT. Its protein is CASSPPGESPLHF.

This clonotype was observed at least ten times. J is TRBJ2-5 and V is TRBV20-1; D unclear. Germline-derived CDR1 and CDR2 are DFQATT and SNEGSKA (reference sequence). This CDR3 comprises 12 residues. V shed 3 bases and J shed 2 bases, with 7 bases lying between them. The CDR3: CSASKLQETQYF. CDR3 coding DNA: TGCAGTGCTAGTAAGCTTCAAGAGACCCAGTACTTC.

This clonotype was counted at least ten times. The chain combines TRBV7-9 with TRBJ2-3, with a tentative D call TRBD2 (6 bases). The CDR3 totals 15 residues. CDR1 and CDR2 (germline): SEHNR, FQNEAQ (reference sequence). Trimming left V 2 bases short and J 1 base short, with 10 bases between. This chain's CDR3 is CASSLFQRGTDTQYF. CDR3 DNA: TGTGCCAGCAGCTTATTCCAGCGGGGCACAGATACGCAGTATTTT.

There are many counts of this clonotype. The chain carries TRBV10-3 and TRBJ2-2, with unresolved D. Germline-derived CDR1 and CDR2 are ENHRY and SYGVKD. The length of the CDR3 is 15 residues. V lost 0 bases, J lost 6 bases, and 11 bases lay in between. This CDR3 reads CAISESNLVAGELFF. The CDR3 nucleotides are TGTGCCATCAGTGAGTCGAATCTCGTAGCCGGGGAGCTGTTTTTT.

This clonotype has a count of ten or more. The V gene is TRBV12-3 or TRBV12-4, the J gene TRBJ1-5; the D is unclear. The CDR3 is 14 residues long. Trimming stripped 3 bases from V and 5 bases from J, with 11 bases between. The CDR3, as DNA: TGTGCCAGCAGTTTGCGGCCGAACGATCAGCCCCAGCATTTT. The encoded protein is CASSLRPNDQPQHF.

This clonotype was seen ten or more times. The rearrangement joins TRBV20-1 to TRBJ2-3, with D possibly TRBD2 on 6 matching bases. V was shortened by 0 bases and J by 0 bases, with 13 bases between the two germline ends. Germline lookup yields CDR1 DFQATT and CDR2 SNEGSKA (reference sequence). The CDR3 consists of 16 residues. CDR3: CSARDWGEWSTDTQYF. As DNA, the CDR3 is TGCAGTGCTAGAGATTGGGGGGAGTGGAGCACAGATACGCAGTATTTT.

As DNA, the CDR3 is TGTGCCAGCAGTTCCGCTAGCGCATCGTTAGTGTACGAGCAGTACTTC. Translated, it gives CASSSASASLVYEQYF. The rearrangement links TRBV28 to TRBJ2-7; D is perhaps TRBD2 (6 bases). Trimming took off 4 bases at V and 4 bases at J, with 20 bases between the two ends. Per germline, CDR1 MDHEN and CDR2 SYDVKM. CDR3 size: 16 residues.

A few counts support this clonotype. The CDR3 region is CSVGQGDTGQYF. In DNA, the CDR3 is TGCAGCGTTGGTCAGGGAGATACAGGGCAGTACTTC. This chain connects TRBV29-1 to TRBJ2-7, with D perhaps assigned TRBD1 or TRBD2 (5 bases each). Between the trimmed V and J ends, which lost 4 bases and 9 bases, there was a span of 16 bases. CDR1 and CDR2 from the germline V gene are SQVTM and ANQGSEA. This CDR3 region has 12 residues.

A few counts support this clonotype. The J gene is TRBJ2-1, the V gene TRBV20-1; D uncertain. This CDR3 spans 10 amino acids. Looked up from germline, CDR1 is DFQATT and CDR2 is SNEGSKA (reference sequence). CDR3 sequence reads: CRAIGNEQFF. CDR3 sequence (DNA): TGCAGGGCGATCGGAAATGAGCAGTTCTTC.

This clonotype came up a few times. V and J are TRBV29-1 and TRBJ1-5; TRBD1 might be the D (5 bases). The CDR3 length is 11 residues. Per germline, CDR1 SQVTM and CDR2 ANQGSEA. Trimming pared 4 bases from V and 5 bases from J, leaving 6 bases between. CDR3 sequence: CSVGGDQPQHF. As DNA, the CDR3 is TGCAGCGTTGGGGGCGATCAGCCCCAGCATTTT.

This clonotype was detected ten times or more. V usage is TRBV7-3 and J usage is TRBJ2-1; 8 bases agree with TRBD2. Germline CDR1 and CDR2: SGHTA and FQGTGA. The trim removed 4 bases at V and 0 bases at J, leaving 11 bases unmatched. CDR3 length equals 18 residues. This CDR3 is CASSSRGAGGSSYNEQFF. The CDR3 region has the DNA TGTGCCAGCAGCTCCCGGGGCGCGGGGGGTAGCTCCTACAATGAGCAGTTCTTC.

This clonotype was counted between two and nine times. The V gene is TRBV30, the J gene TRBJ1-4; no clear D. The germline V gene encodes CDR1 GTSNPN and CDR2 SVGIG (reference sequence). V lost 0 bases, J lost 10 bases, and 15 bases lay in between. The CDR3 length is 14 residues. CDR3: CAWSVSQVSGKLFF. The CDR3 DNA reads TGTGCCTGGAGTGTATCCCAGGTTTCGGGAAAACTGTTTTTT.

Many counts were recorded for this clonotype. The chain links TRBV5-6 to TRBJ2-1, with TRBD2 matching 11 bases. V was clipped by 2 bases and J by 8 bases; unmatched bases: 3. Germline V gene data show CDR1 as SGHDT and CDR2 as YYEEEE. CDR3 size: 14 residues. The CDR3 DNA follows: TGTGCCAGCAGCTTTAGCGGGGGGGCTGATGAGCAGTTCTTC. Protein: CASSFSGGADEQFF.

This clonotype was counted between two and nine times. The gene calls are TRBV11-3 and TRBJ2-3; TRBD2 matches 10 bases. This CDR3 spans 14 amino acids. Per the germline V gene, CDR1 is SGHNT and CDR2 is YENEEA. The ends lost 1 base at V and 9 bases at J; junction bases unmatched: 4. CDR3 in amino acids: CASSLGLAGGTQYF. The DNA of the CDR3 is TGTGCCAGCAGCTTAGGACTAGCGGGTGGCACGCAGTATTTT. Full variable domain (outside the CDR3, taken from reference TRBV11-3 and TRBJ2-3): EAGVVQSPRYKIIEKKQPVAFWCNPISGHNTLYWYLQNLGQGPELLIRYENEEAVDDSQLPKDRFSAERLKGVDSTLKIQPAELGDSAVYLCASSLGLAGGTQYFGPGTRLTVL.

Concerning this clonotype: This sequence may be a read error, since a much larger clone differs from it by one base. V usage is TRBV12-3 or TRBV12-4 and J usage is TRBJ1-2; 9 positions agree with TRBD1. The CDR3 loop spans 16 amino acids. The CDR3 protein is CASSLMPRQGEYDYTF. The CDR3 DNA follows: TGTGCCAGCAGTTTAATGCCCCGACAGGGGGAATATGACTACACCTTC.